This record concerns one TCR beta chain sequence. These data originate in a study of T-cell memory formation after mild COVID-19. Using its own MiXCR run on the 5' RACE reads, TCRdb lists one record per CDR3 protein. The sample has about 190,000 distinct CDR3 sequences, roughly 23% seen once. V dropped 6 bases and J dropped 4 bases, with 16 bases sitting between them. The CDR3 runs 14 residues. The sequenced sample was PBMCs or a T cell subset sorted from them (not recorded which). The rearrangement uses TRBV12-3 or TRBV12-4 and TRBJ2-7, with D hard to call. The receptor was isolated from an adult woman who had mild COVID-19 (a few samples of this study predate the infection). Cell type and time point are not known. The CDR3 sequence: CASSPTSIGYEQYF. The CDR3 DNA reads as TGTGCCAGCAGCCCGACAAGCATAGGATACGAGCAGTACTTC.